This TCR beta chain was documented in a study of T cells expressing NK-cell markers. Looking at the study overall: Seven donors tested HCMV-seropositive and one tested seronegative among the eight sequenced.

Study outcomes and limitations: Whether expanded NKG2C+ T cell clones were HCMV specific stayed uncertain. These clonotypes also led the CD3+CD56-NKG2C+ fraction in four donors.

The authors made TCR beta cDNA libraries by 5'RACE template switching. This switching added a universal primer site and UMIs. TCRdb re-called the 5' RACE reads and gives one entry per CDR3 protein, without DNA. The sample has about 430,000 distinct CDR3 sequences, and its top ten clones hold around 1.4%. CDR1 is SGHTA, CDR2 FQGNSA, per germline. This CDR3 contains 15 residues. To note about this clonotype: As yet, its antigen is unknown.

This clonotype was sampled from a woman in her 50s in good health. Sequencing used blood T cells: a sorted CD56 or NKG2C T cell subset, CD4+ or CD8+ T cells, or bulk PBMC T cells (not recorded which). The J gene is TRBJ2-1, the V gene TRBV7-2; absent DNA, TCRdb's TRBD1 call cannot be checked. CDR3 residues: CASSLGRAGVNEQFF.